The present TCR beta chain was sequenced within a study of tumor-infiltrating lymphocytes in primary liver carcinoma. The germline V gene has CDR1 MGHRA and CDR2 YSYEKL. The CDR3 covers 16 residues. TCR beta cDNA was made from 450 to 500 ng total RNA with a constant-region primer. ARM-PCR was slightly modified, and three nested multiplex PCR rounds with it gave rise to the TCR beta libraries. TRBV1-TRBV30 forward primers paired with a C-beta reverse primer drove the first two PCR rounds, around 9 cycles each. TCRdb re-derived calls from the multiplex PCR reads in MiXCR, one entry per CDR3 protein. The table includes approximately 120,000 distinct CDR3 sequences, around 60% detected once. Unsorted bulk tissue (20-30 mg) underwent RNA and DNA co-extraction. Every tumor was sampled at five separate regions.

Input material: liver tumor tissue from sampling region 3. The sample's subset: tumor region T3, left-lateral pole. The sequence was collected from a woman in her fifties or sixties with primary liver carcinoma and hepatitis B virus infection. V gene TRBV4-1 combines with J gene TRBJ1-3; D ambiguous. DNA of the CDR3: TGCACCAACAGCCAAGATCAACCCACCTCTGGAAACACCATATATTTT. Residues: CTNSQDQPTSGNTIYF.